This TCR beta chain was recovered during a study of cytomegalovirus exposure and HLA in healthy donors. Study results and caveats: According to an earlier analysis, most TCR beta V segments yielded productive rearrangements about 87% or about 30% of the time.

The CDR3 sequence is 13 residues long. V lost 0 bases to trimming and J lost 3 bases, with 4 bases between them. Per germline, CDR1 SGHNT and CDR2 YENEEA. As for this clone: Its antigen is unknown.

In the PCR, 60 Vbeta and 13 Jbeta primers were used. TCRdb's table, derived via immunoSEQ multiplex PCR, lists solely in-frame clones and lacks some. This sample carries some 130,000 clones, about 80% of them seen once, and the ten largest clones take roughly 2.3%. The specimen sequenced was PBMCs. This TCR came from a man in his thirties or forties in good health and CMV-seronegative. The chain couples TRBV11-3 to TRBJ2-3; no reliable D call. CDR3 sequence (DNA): TGTGCCAGCAGCTTAGATCAGACAGATACGCAGTATTTT. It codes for CASSLDQTDTQYF.